This TCR beta chain was sequenced during a study of metastatic and nonmetastatic thyroid tumors. The wider study: Where malignant and benign thyroid patients were concerned, repertoires were compared across blood and tumor or nodule tissue.

Source study methods: In papillary thyroid cancer, a distant-metastasis classifier was built using CDR3 differences across clinicopathological groups. Using MiXCR, TCRdb reanalyzed the PCR reads. The V and J calls come from TCRdb's annotation, not from the publication. Altogether tens of thousands of clones are present, about 12% being singletons, with the ten largest covering approximately 10%. This clone has at least ten counts. The antigen is unknown. There were no patients who had received any treatment before thyroid surgery. Broader study findings: Malignant thyroid tumors reportedly had TCR beta diversity that was significantly higher than in benign nodules, in blood and tumor.

The CDR3 covers 18 residues. Per germline, CDR1 LNHDA and CDR2 SQIVND (reference sequence). Trimming removed 5 bases from V and 4 bases from J, with 25 bases in between. The chain employs TRBV19 and TRBJ2-3; tentative D call: TRBD1 (7 bases). Source material: blood. This clonotype was sampled from a male donor with papillary thyroid cancer or a benign thyroid nodule (not recorded which). Some clones in this sample may be carry-over from other donors' samples. The CDR3 sequence is CASSPRGAFYGTADTQYF. The CDR3 nucleotides read TGTGCCAGTAGTCCCAGGGGGGCCTTTTACGGGACCGCAGATACGCAGTATTTT.